These 20 T cell receptor beta chains came from one sample sequenced in a study of T-cell memory formation after mild COVID-19. TCRdb reprocessed the 5' RACE reads via MiXCR and lists one record per CDR3 protein. Found here are over 450,000 distinct CDR3 sequences, about a fifth of them singletons; the top ten hold roughly an eighth. Sequencing was done on a sample of PBMCs or a T cell subset sorted from them (not recorded which). Receptors originate from an adult woman who had mild COVID-19 (a few samples of this study predate the infection). Cell type and time point are not known.

V is TRBV12-3 or TRBV12-4 and J is TRBJ1-5; D is unresolved. The CDR3 is 14 amino acids. Trimming removed 3 bases at V and 6 bases at J, with 12 bases between. CDR3 in amino acids: CASSFGQLGQPQHF. The CDR3 DNA follows: TGTGCCAGCAGTTTCGGGCAGTTAGGTCAGCCCCAGCATTTT.

This clonotype was counted many times. The chain uses TRBV24-1 and TRBJ2-6; D is ambiguous. V lost 3 bases and J 0 bases, leaving 11 bases between the germline ends. The CDR3 runs to 17 residues. Germline V lookup: CDR1 KGHDR, CDR2 SFDVKD. As DNA, the CDR3 is TGTGCCACCAGTGATCACAACACGATCTCTGGGGCCAACGTCCTGACTTTC. This codes for CATSDHNTISGANVLTF.

In nucleotides, the CDR3 is TGTGCCACCAGCAGACAACCCCGGACAGGCGGGCAGCCCCAGCATTTT. It is translated as CATSRQPRTGGQPQHF. The chain employs TRBV15 and TRBJ1-5; 7 nucleotides align to TRBD1. V trimming: 2 bases; J trimming: 7 bases; junction bases outside the gene matches: 11. The V gene's germline CDR1 is LNHNV and CDR2 YYDKDF (reference sequence). The CDR3 has 16 residues. Supplemented by reference TRBV15 and TRBJ1-5, the full variable domain reads DAMVIQNPRYQVTQFGKPVTLSCSQTLNHNVMYWYQQKSSQAPKLLFHYYDKDFNNEADTPDNFQSRRPNTSFCFLDIRSPGLGDTAMYLCATSRQPRTGGQPQHFGDGTRLSIL.

A few counts support this clonotype. V gene TRBV7-9 combines with J gene TRBJ1-2, with D unclear. This CDR3 spans 15 amino acids. Trimming took off 2 bases at V and 0 bases at J, with 10 bases between the two ends. In germline, CDR1 is SEHNR, CDR2 FQNEAQ (reference sequence). DNA of the CDR3: TGTGCCAGCAGCTTATCTACAGCCTCTAACTATGGCTACACCTTC. Encoded protein: CASSLSTASNYGYTF.

The chain combines TRBV7-2 with TRBJ2-7; 7 nucleotides line up with TRBD1. V was clipped by 1 base and J by 5 bases; unmatched bases: 8. Germline V gives CDR1 SGHTA, CDR2 FQGNSA. This CDR3 spans 15 amino acids. The CDR3, as DNA: TGTGCCAGCAGCTTAGTTTTCACAGGGGATAACGAGCAGTACTTC. Its protein is CASSLVFTGDNEQYF.

This chain links TRBV4-1 with TRBJ1-3; maybe TRBD1 (5 bases). V was cut by 4 bases and J by 9 bases, with 19 bases left in between. CDR1 and CDR2 (germline): MGHRA, YSYEKL. The CDR3 is made up of 15 amino acids. In DNA form, the CDR3 reads TGCGCCAGCAGCCTTCAGGGACCTGCCGAGAGCACCATATATTTT. Translation: CASSLQGPAESTIYF.

This clonotype was found a few times. As DNA, the CDR3 is TGCGCCAGCAGCCCAGGTGGTGGGGTCGGCTCCTACGAGCAGTACTTC. Translating gives CASSPGGGVGSYEQYF. The chain uses TRBV5-1 and TRBJ2-7, with unresolved D. From germline, CDR1 is SGHRS and CDR2 YFSETQ. V shed 4 bases and J shed 0 bases, with 17 bases lying between them. The CDR3 has 16 amino acids.

In this sample, this clonotype turned up a few times. The chain recombines TRBV7-9 with TRBJ1-1, with unresolved D. The germline CDR1 and CDR2 sequences are SEHNR and FQNEAQ (reference sequence). This CDR3 is built from 12 residues. With 8 bases removed from V and 0 bases from J, the gap between germline ends came to 7 bases. The CDR3 sequence: CASGQMNTEAFF. CDR3 nucleotide sequence: TGTGCCAGCGGCCAGATGAACACTGAAGCTTTCTTT. Drawing the rest from reference TRBV7-9 and TRBJ1-1, the complete variable domain is DTGVSQNPRHKITKRGQNVTFRCDPISEHNRLYWYRQTLGQGPEFLTYFQNEAQLEKSRLLSDRFSAERPKGSFSTLEIQRTEQGDSAMYLCASGQMNTEAFFGQGTRLTVV.

In DNA form, the CDR3 reads TGTGCCAGCAGCTTAGGCTCAGGTGTCGGGGAGCTGTTTTTT. Translating it yields CASSLGSGVGELFF. V and J are TRBV7-9 and TRBJ2-2; D is undetermined. CDR1 SEHNR and CDR2 FQNEAQ come from the germline V gene (reference sequence). Trimming shortened V by 1 base and J by 7 bases, and 10 bases separated the two germline ends. This CDR3 region has 14 residues.

J is TRBJ2-7 and V is TRBV5-4; 7 nucleotides agree with TRBD2. V was pared by 3 bases and J by 6 bases, with 9 bases of the junction left unmatched. CDR1 and CDR2 from the germline V gene are SGHNT and YYREEE (reference sequence). This CDR3 spans 14 amino acids. The CDR3 region has the DNA TGTGCCAGCAGCTCCGGACTAGGAGAAGGCGAGCAGTACTTC. Translated: CASSSGLGEGEQYF.

This clonotype was detected a few times. The chain is built from TRBV10-3 and TRBJ2-7; D possibly corresponds to TRBD2 (6 bases). Trimming took off 2 bases at V and 5 bases at J, with 13 bases between the two ends. CDR3 length equals 14 residues. The germline V gene has CDR1 ENHRY and CDR2 SYGVKD. The CDR3 DNA reads as TGTGCCATCAGTGAGACCCCGGGAGCGGACGAGCAGTACTTC. Residues: CAISETPGADEQYF.

This clonotype was detected ten times or more. The rearrangement links TRBV5-5 to TRBJ2-1, with a weak D call TRBD2 (6 bases). Germline-derived CDR1 and CDR2 are SGHKS and YYEKEE (reference sequence). The germline V and J ends were trimmed by 3 bases and 0 bases, with 16 bases remaining between them. This CDR3 has 17 amino acids. The CDR3 spells CASSSLGGDASYNEQFF. For the CDR3, the DNA is TGTGCCAGCAGCTCCCTAGGCGGGGACGCCTCCTACAATGAGCAGTTCTTC.

In this sample, this clonotype turned up a few times. The gene calls are TRBV12-3 or TRBV12-4 and TRBJ2-7; tentative D call: TRBD1 (6 bases). This CDR3 contains 14 residues. V was cut by 7 bases and J by 2 bases, with 15 bases left in between. CDR3 sequence (DNA): TGTGCCAGCACTCAGGGACAAGGAACCTACGAGCAGTACTTC. It codes for CASTQGQGTYEQYF.

This clonotype showed up just a few times. The J gene is TRBJ2-5, the V gene TRBV27; 7 bases match TRBD1. This CDR3 comprises 14 residues. Germline V gene lookup returns CDR1 MNHEY and CDR2 SMNVEV (reference sequence). V dropped 1 base and J dropped 5; count of bases not matched to a gene: 4. Here the CDR3 DNA reads TGTGCCAGCAGTTTATACTCCAGGGGGGAGACCCAGTACTTC. Amino acids: CASSLYSRGETQYF.

This rearrangement joins TRBV15 to TRBJ2-1, with TRBD2 matching over 12 bases. The V gene's germline CDR1 is LNHNV and CDR2 YYDKDF (reference sequence). The CDR3 sequence is 18 residues long. The ends lost 1 base at V and 7 bases at J; junction bases unmatched: 11. The CDR3 bases are TGTGCCACCAGCAGAGTCCTAGCGGGAGGGCCCCCATCTAATGAGCAGTTCTTC. Translation: CATSRVLAGGPPSNEQFF.

This clonotype came up a few times. This chain uses TRBV18 with TRBJ2-1; D remains ambiguous. Germline V CDR1 and CDR2: KGHSH, LQKENI. V was clipped by 2 bases and J by 3 bases, with 8 bases between them. The CDR3 extends over 14 amino acids. The CDR3 loop reads CASSPSANYNEQFF. The CDR3 region has the DNA TGTGCCAGCTCACCATCGGCGAACTACAATGAGCAGTTCTTC.

This chain uses TRBV27 with TRBJ2-5; D perhaps matches TRBD1 (6 bases). The length of the CDR3 is 15 residues. V lost 7 bases to trimming and J lost 5 bases, with 20 bases between them. Germline V lookup: CDR1 MNHEY, CDR2 SMNVEV (reference sequence). The CDR3, as DNA: TGTGCCAGCATGGGGATAGGGACACCCTCGGAGACCCAGTACTTC. Amino acids: CASMGIGTPSETQYF.

This sequence joins TRBV19 and TRBJ1-2; the D gene is possibly TRBD1 (5 bases). Germline CDR1 is LNHDA and CDR2 is SQIVND (reference sequence). There are 12 residues in the CDR3. The V end was cut by 6 bases, the J end by 5 bases, with 10 bases between. CDR3 sequence (DNA): TGTGCCAGTAGAGCAGGGTGGTATGGCTACACCTTC. This codes for CASRAGWYGYTF.

The chain uses TRBV20-1 and TRBJ2-7; D is unresolved. CDR3 length: 12 amino acids. Germline-derived CDR1 and CDR2 are DFQATT and SNEGSKA (reference sequence). Trimming removed 6 bases at V and 0 bases at J, with 9 bases between. CDR3 DNA: TGCAGTGCGTCTTTCAGCTCCTACGAGCAGTACTTC. Its translation is CSASFSSYEQYF.

This clonotype was recorded a few times. The CDR3 bases are TGTGCCAGCAGCCTGGGGGAGGTCGAGACCCAGTACTTC. The encoded protein is CASSLGEVETQYF. The rearrangement links TRBV7-2 to TRBJ2-5; perhaps TRBD2 as D (6 bases). From germline, CDR1 is SGHTA and CDR2 FQGNSA. Trimming cost V 5 bases and J 5 bases, with 12 bases left between them. This CDR3 region has 13 residues. The complete variable domain, with remaining parts taken from reference TRBV7-2 and TRBJ2-5, reads GAGVSQSPSNKVTEKGKDVELRCDPISGHTALYWYRQSLGQGLEFLIYFQGNSAPDKSGLPSDRFSAERTGGSVSTLTIQRTQQEDSAVYLCASSLGEVETQYFGPGTRLLVL.